This is a list of T cell receptor beta chains from one sample in a study of cytomegalovirus exposure and HLA in healthy donors. Profiled with immunoSEQ multiplex PCR; TCRdb holds only in-frame clones, not every one. The sample records around 130,000 clones, around 81% being singletons. The sample comprised PBMCs. These receptors were obtained from a woman in her 50s in good health and CMV-seronegative. CDR3s include the opening cysteine and the closing phenylalanine or tryptophan. D genes are given only for firm matches. Clone size is not always given. Where it is, it says once, few, many or a class for expanded clones.

>15|.|.|TRBV7-3|TRBJ1-1
CASSLTGRAPVRAFF
TGTGCCAGCAGCTTAACGGGCAGGGCCCCGGTAAGAGCTTTCTTT
>13|.|TRBD1|TRBV5-4|TRBJ2-1
CASSETGDNEQFF
TGTGCCAGCAGCGAGACAGGGGACAATGAGCAGTTCTTC
>19|.|TRBD1|TRBV7-2|TRBJ1-1
CASSLGSGMVGGTGSEAFF
TGTGCCAGCAGCTTAGGCAGTGGTATGGTAGGGGGGACAGGGTCTGAAGCTTTCTTT
>15|.|.|TRBV5-1|TRBJ1-1
CASSGGRGMNTEAFF
TGCGCCAGCAGTGGCGGCCGAGGAATGAACACTGAAGCTTTCTTT
>18|.|TRBD2|TRBV10-3|TRBJ2-2
CAIRGTSGRARDTGELFF
TGTGCCATCAGGGGGACTAGCGGGAGGGCCCGAGACACCGGGGAGCTGTTTTTT
>15|.|.|TRBV5-1|TRBJ2-5
CASSLRPAEQETQYF
TGCGCCAGCAGCTTGAGGCCAGCGGAGCAAGAGACCCAGTACTTC
>16|.|TRBD1|TRBV11-2|TRBJ2-1
CASSLAGTGHYNEQFF
TGTGCCAGCAGCTTAGCCGGGACAGGGCACTACAATGAGCAGTTCTTC
>13|few|TRBD1|TRBV19|TRBJ1-1
CASGQGLGTEAFF
TGTGCCAGTGGACAGGGACTGGGCACTGAAGCTTTCTTT
>11|.|.|TRBV25-1|TRBJ1-1
CASSELRRAFF
TGTGCCAGCAGTGAACTCAGGAGGGCTTTCTTT
>15|.|TRBD1|TRBV27|TRBJ1-2
CASSLEQGILEGYTF
TGTGCCAGCAGTCTTGAACAGGGGATCCTGGAGGGCTACACCTTC
>15|.|TRBD2|TRBV9|TRBJ2-7
CASSEPPGGSYEQYF
TGTGCCAGCAGCGAACCCCCAGGCGGGAGCTACGAGCAGTACTTC
>13|.|TRBD2|TRBV7-3|TRBJ2-4
CASSLREGNIQYF
TGTGCCAGCAGCTTAAGGGAGGGGAACATTCAGTACTTC
>15|.|TRBD1|TRBV28|TRBJ1-5
CASSLNRGQRQPQHF
TGTGCCAGCAGTTTAAACAGGGGGCAGAGGCAGCCCCAGCATTTT
>14|.|TRBD1|TRBV2|TRBJ1-2
CASSIYTGGEGYTF
TGTGCCAGCAGTATTTATACAGGGGGCGAAGGCTACACCTTC
>16|.|TRBD2|TRBV6-1|TRBJ2-7
CASSENRLAAVYEQYF
TGTGCCAGCAGTGAAAACCGACTAGCGGCGGTCTACGAGCAGTACTTC
>16|once|TRBD2|TRBV19|TRBJ2-7
CASTRGGLAGNYEQYF
TGTGCCAGTACCAGAGGGGGACTAGCGGGAAACTACGAGCAGTACTTC
>14|once|TRBD1|TRBV30|TRBJ1-1
CAWSARQGYTEAFF
TGTGCCTGGAGTGCACGACAGGGTTACACTGAAGCTTTCTTT
>13|once|.|TRBV6-5|TRBJ2-1
CASRMTLRNEQFF
TGTGCCAGCAGGATGACATTGCGAAATGAGCAGTTCTTC
>17|.|TRBD1|TRBV9|TRBJ2-4
CASSVGYRDRARDIQYF
TGTGCCAGCAGCGTAGGCTACCGGGACAGGGCTAGAGACATTCAGTACTTC
>14|.|TRBD1|TRBV27|TRBJ2-5
CASRPGTARETQYF
TGTGCCAGCAGACCCGGGACAGCGAGAGAGACCCAGTACTTC
>16|.|TRBD2|TRBV11-3|TRBJ2-3
CASSSRGTISTDTQYF
TGTGCCAGCAGCTCTCGTGGGACTATATCCACAGATACGCAGTATTTT
>14|.|.|TRBV5-1|TRBJ2-6
CASSFTSGANVLTF
TGCGCCAGCAGTTTTACTTCTGGGGCCAACGTCCTGACTTTC
>16|.|.|TRBV4-1|TRBJ2-5
CASSQDFRGPQETQYF
TGCGCCAGCAGCCAAGATTTTCGGGGTCCCCAAGAGACCCAGTACTTC
>15|.|TRBD1|TRBV5-1|TRBJ2-7
CASSLGGQQRIEQYF
TGCGCCAGCAGCTTGGGGGGACAGCAAAGAATCGAGCAGTACTTC
>15|.|TRBD1|TRBV28|TRBJ1-5
CASSATGGPNQPQHF
TGTGCCAGCAGCGCCACAGGGGGGCCAAATCAGCCCCAGCATTTT
>13|.|.|TRBV2|TRBJ2-4
CASSEGPLSIQYF
TGTGCCAGCAGTGAGGGCCCCTTAAGCATTCAGTACTTC
>14|.|TRBD1|TRBV27|TRBJ1-2
CASRQDRGNYGYTF
TGTGCCAGCAGACAGGACAGGGGAAACTATGGCTACACCTTC
>15|.|TRBD1|TRBV27|TRBJ2-7
CASHTGTGSPYEQYF
TGTGCCAGCCATACCGGGACAGGGAGCCCCTACGAGCAGTACTTC
>18|few|TRBD1|TRBV7-8|TRBJ1-1
CASSFPRDRGGMNTEAFF
TGTGCCAGCAGCTTCCCCCGCGACAGGGGCGGGATGAACACTGAAGCTTTCTTT
>11|.|.|TRBV7-9|TRBJ2-7
CASSPSYEQYF
TGTGCCAGCAGCCCGTCCTACGAGCAGTACTTC
>15|.|TRBD1|TRBV19|TRBJ2-1
CASTTGTGKGNEQFF
TGTGCCAGTACCACCGGGACAGGGAAGGGAAATGAGCAGTTCTTC
>14|.|TRBD2|TRBV9|TRBJ2-7
CASSVGAGGVEQYF
TGTGCCAGCAGCGTAGGGGCGGGAGGGGTGGAGCAGTACTTC
>17|.|.|TRBV4-1|TRBJ2-2
CASSQDGGRLNTGELFF
TGCGCCAGCAGCCAAGATGGGGGCAGGCTTAACACCGGGGAGCTGTTTTTT
>15|.|TRBD2|TRBV28|TRBJ2-3
CASSLSGSAPDTQYF
TGTGCCAGCAGTCTTAGCGGGAGCGCCCCAGATACGCAGTATTTT
>16|.|TRBD2|TRBV7-2|TRBJ2-7
CASSLAGSGSYYEQYF
TGTGCCAGCAGCTTAGCGGGTAGCGGGAGCTACTACGAGCAGTACTTC
>16|few|TRBD1|TRBV19|TRBJ2-5
CASTNGGDRLVETQYF
TGTGCCTCAACCAACGGCGGGGACAGGCTAGTCGAGACCCAGTACTTC
>13|few|.|TRBV2|TRBJ1-3
CASTLEGGNTIYF
TGTGCCAGCACCCTTGAGGGTGGAAACACCATATATTTT
>15|few|TRBD2|TRBV6-5|TRBJ2-1
CASRNSGLAAAEQFF
TGTGCCAGCAGAAACTCGGGACTAGCGGCCGCTGAGCAGTTCTTC
>16|.|.|TRBV4-3|TRBJ1-1
CASSQPGGGAGTEAFF
TGCGCCAGCAGCCAACCGGGCGGGGGGGCAGGCACTGAAGCTTTCTTT
>13|few|TRBD1|TRBV29-1|TRBJ1-4
CSVTGASNEKLFF
TGCAGCGTTACAGGGGCCTCTAATGAAAAACTGTTTTTT
>16|.|TRBD2|TRBV5-8|TRBJ2-3
CASSFPLAGVPDTQYF
TGTGCCAGCAGCTTCCCTCTAGCGGGAGTTCCAGATACGCAGTATTTT
>13|.|.|TRBV5-4|TRBJ2-5
CASSSTRSETQYF
TGTGCCAGCAGCTCTACTCGGTCAGAGACCCAGTACTTC
>16|.|TRBD1|TRBV27|TRBJ1-1
CASSPWTGGWDTEAFF
TGTGCCAGCAGTCCATGGACAGGGGGCTGGGACACTGAAGCTTTCTTT
>15|once|TRBD1|TRBV5-1|TRBJ1-4
CASSLVAGGYEKLFF
TGCGCCAGCAGCTTGGTAGCAGGGGGATACGAAAAACTGTTTTTT
>15|.|TRBD2|TRBV28|TRBJ2-7
CASSIGGRTTYEQYF
TGTGCCAGCAGTATAGGCGGGAGGACCACCTACGAGCAGTACTTC
>14|.|TRBD2|TRBV7-6|TRBJ2-3
CASTRGGSTDTQYF
TGTGCCAGCACTCGGGGGGGGAGCACAGATACGCAGTATTTT
>13|.|.|TRBV7-3|TRBJ2-3
CASSVVFTDTQYF
TGTGCCAGCAGCGTAGTCTTCACAGATACGCAGTATTTT
>15|.|TRBD1|TRBV19|TRBJ2-2
CASSTGTVNTGELFF
TGTGCCAGTAGTACCGGGACAGTTAACACCGGGGAGCTGTTTTTT
>16|.|TRBD2|TRBV28|TRBJ2-7
CASSHPILAASYEQYF
TGTGCCAGCAGTCACCCCATACTAGCGGCCTCCTACGAGCAGTACTTC
>13|.|.|TRBV29-1|TRBJ1-1
CSVGVQTNTEAFF
TGCAGCGTAGGAGTCCAGACGAACACTGAAGCCTTCTTT
>16|.|.|TRBV6-5|TRBJ1-1
CASSYSAGLMNTEAFF
TGTGCCAGCAGTTACTCAGCGGGGCTCATGAACACTGAAGCTTTCTTT